The present T cell receptor beta chain was sequenced within a study of beta chain features in type 1 diabetes. Study-wide findings and caveats: There was a moderate but significant shortening of TCRB CDR3s in all four CD4+ subsets of Type 1 diabetes patients. Patients' naive, central memory and regulatory TCRB repertoires appeared more alike than those of healthy donors.

Every bit of the isolated RNA underwent reverse transcription, so sequencing read expressed TCRB transcripts. Assay used: immunoSEQ multiplex PCR; TCRdb lists only in-frame clones, some missing. Among 120,000 to 150,000 clones listed, about 13% were seen once. Note on this clone: Antigen: not known.

Germline assignment: CDR1 SGHTA and CDR2 FQGNSA. Deletions cut 5 bases from V and 5 bases from J, with 16 bases between. The CDR3 runs to 15 residues. Sorted CD4+ subsets: naive, central memory, regulatory, stem cell-like memory (CD45RO/CCR7/CD25/CD127/CD95/CD27 panel). In all sorted populations, purity surpassed 95%. This TCR derives from a man between 18 and 29 years old with type 1 diabetes. This chain uses TRBV7-2 with TRBJ1-5; maybe TRBD1 (5 bases). Sequenced: central memory CD4+ T cells from blood. CDR3 sequence: CASSQWGVSDQPQHF. The CDR3 bases are TGTGCCAGCAGCCAATGGGGGGTATCTGATCAGCCCCAGCATTTT.